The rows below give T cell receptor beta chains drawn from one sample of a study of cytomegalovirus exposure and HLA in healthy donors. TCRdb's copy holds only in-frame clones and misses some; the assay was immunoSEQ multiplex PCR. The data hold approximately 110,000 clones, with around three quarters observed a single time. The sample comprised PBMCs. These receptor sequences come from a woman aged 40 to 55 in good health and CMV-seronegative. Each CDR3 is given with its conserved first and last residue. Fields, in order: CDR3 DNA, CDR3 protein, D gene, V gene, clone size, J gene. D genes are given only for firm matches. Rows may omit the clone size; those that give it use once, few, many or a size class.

cdr3_nt: TGTGCCAGCAGTAATAACAGGGGGCTACAGCCCCAGCATTTT
cdr3_aa: CASSNNRGLQPQHF
d_call: TRBD1
v_call: TRBV7-2
clone_size: once
j_call: TRBJ1-5

cdr3_nt: TGTGCCAGCAGACCCGGGGACAGGGTGGACGAGCAGTACTTC
cdr3_aa: CASRPGDRVDEQYF
d_call: TRBD1
v_call: TRBV28
clone_size: NA
j_call: TRBJ2-7

cdr3_nt: TGTGCCAGCAGTTTTTGGGGACAGGGGCCCTATGGCTACACCTTC
cdr3_aa: CASSFWGQGPYGYTF
d_call: TRBD1
v_call: TRBV25-1
clone_size: NA
j_call: TRBJ1-2

cdr3_nt: TGTGCCAGCAGCTTTAGCGGGATAGGCTACGAGCAGTACTTC
cdr3_aa: CASSFSGIGYEQYF
d_call: TRBD2
v_call: TRBV11-3
clone_size: NA
j_call: TRBJ2-7

cdr3_nt: TGTGCCGCCCGCCGCGCGAACAGCAACTATGGCTACACCTTC
cdr3_aa: CAARRANSNYGYTF
d_call: NA
v_call: TRBV6-5
clone_size: NA
j_call: TRBJ1-2

cdr3_nt: TGTGCCAGCAGTAGAGGCAGCGGGAGAGCCTGGAGCACAGATACGCAGTATTTT
cdr3_aa: CASSRGSGRAWSTDTQYF
d_call: TRBD2
v_call: TRBV7-6
clone_size: NA
j_call: TRBJ2-3

cdr3_nt: TGTGCCAGCAGGGGCCTATCCGATTGGCAGTTCTTC
cdr3_aa: CASRGLSDWQFF
d_call: NA
v_call: TRBV6-1
clone_size: NA
j_call: TRBJ2-1

cdr3_nt: TGTGCCAGCAGTTTATCGGGTGGGTGGTCTGGAAACACCATATATTTT
cdr3_aa: CASSLSGGWSGNTIYF
d_call: NA
v_call: TRBV28
clone_size: NA
j_call: TRBJ1-3

cdr3_nt: TGTGCCATCAGTGAGTCCCAACAGGGGCGGAGCGAGCAGTACTTC
cdr3_aa: CAISESQQGRSEQYF
d_call: TRBD1
v_call: TRBV10-3
clone_size: NA
j_call: TRBJ2-7

cdr3_nt: TGTGCCACCAGCCGAGGGACAGGGGCCCCGACAGATACGCAGTATTTT
cdr3_aa: CATSRGTGAPTDTQYF
d_call: TRBD1
v_call: TRBV15
clone_size: NA
j_call: TRBJ2-3

cdr3_nt: TGCGCCAGCAGCCCCGGGACTGTTGAAAAACTGTTTTTT
cdr3_aa: CASSPGTVEKLFF
d_call: NA
v_call: TRBV4-3
clone_size: once
j_call: TRBJ1-4

cdr3_nt: TGTGCCAGCAGCCTTCCGGGCTCTGGAAACACCATATATTTT
cdr3_aa: CASSLPGSGNTIYF
d_call: NA
v_call: TRBV5-5
clone_size: NA
j_call: TRBJ1-3

cdr3_nt: TGTGCCAGCAGTCCCGGGACAAACAATCAGCCCCAGCATTTT
cdr3_aa: CASSPGTNNQPQHF
d_call: NA
v_call: TRBV5-5
clone_size: NA
j_call: TRBJ1-5

cdr3_nt: TGTGCCAGCAGTGCGTGGCGACAGAACACCGGGGAGCTGTTTTTT
cdr3_aa: CASSAWRQNTGELFF
d_call: NA
v_call: TRBV6-1
clone_size: NA
j_call: TRBJ2-2

cdr3_nt: TGCAGCGTCCGAGGCTCCTACGAGCAGTACTTC
cdr3_aa: CSVRGSYEQYF
d_call: NA
v_call: TRBV29-1
clone_size: few
j_call: TRBJ2-7

cdr3_nt: TGCGCCAGCAGCCTTGGAGGAGGACAGAGCCCTGGAAACACCATATATTTT
cdr3_aa: CASSLGGGQSPGNTIYF
d_call: NA
v_call: TRBV4-3
clone_size: NA
j_call: TRBJ1-3

cdr3_nt: TGTGCCAGCAGTTTACTCCCGTCCGGGACGGGGGGCACTAATGAAAAACTGTTTTTT
cdr3_aa: CASSLLPSGTGGTNEKLFF
d_call: NA
v_call: TRBV27
clone_size: NA
j_call: TRBJ1-4

cdr3_nt: TGTGCCAGTCAGGGGGGAAGGAAGACAGATACGCAGTATTTT
cdr3_aa: CASQGGRKTDTQYF
d_call: NA
v_call: TRBV6-5
clone_size: NA
j_call: TRBJ2-3

cdr3_nt: TGTGCCAGCTCGCTGGCGACGGGGAACTCTGAAGCTTTCTTT
cdr3_aa: CASSLATGNSEAFF
d_call: NA
v_call: TRBV18
clone_size: NA
j_call: TRBJ1-1

cdr3_nt: TGTGCCAGCAGCTTGGGAACGCCAGGGGGCGCGACAGATACGCAGTATTTT
cdr3_aa: CASSLGTPGGATDTQYF
d_call: TRBD1
v_call: TRBV5-5
clone_size: NA
j_call: TRBJ2-3

cdr3_nt: TGTGCCAGCAGAAGCGGACAGGTGAACTATGGCTACACCTTC
cdr3_aa: CASRSGQVNYGYTF
d_call: TRBD1
v_call: TRBV6-6
clone_size: NA
j_call: TRBJ1-2

cdr3_nt: TGTGCCAGCAGTTCGACAGAGAGATACTATGGCTACACCTTC
cdr3_aa: CASSSTERYYGYTF
d_call: NA
v_call: TRBV6-5
clone_size: NA
j_call: TRBJ1-2

cdr3_nt: TGTTCCAGCAGGGCCGGGACAGGGGCTGGGAGCACTGAAGCTTTCTTT
cdr3_aa: CSSRAGTGAGSTEAFF
d_call: TRBD1
v_call: TRBV7-9
clone_size: NA
j_call: TRBJ1-1

cdr3_nt: TGTGCCATCAGCCAGTACAGGGGGGGATCCTACGAGCAGTACTTC
cdr3_aa: CAISQYRGGSYEQYF
d_call: NA
v_call: TRBV10-3
clone_size: few
j_call: TRBJ2-7

cdr3_nt: TGTGCCTGGAGCCCCCACGGGAACACTGAAGCTTTCTTT
cdr3_aa: CAWSPHGNTEAFF
d_call: NA
v_call: TRBV30
clone_size: NA
j_call: TRBJ1-1

cdr3_nt: TGTGCCAGCAGTTACGGTGTCGGAGGGAATCAGCCCCAGCATTTT
cdr3_aa: CASSYGVGGNQPQHF
d_call: NA
v_call: TRBV6-5
clone_size: NA
j_call: TRBJ1-5

cdr3_nt: TGTGCCAGCAGTCCGCCTCGGTCGGGGATCCACGTTTATGCCGGGGAGCTGTTTTTT
cdr3_aa: CASSPPRSGIHVYAGELFF
d_call: NA
v_call: TRBV27
clone_size: NA
j_call: TRBJ2-2

cdr3_nt: TGTGCCAGTAGTGATACAGTTAGCTCCTACGAGCAGTACTTC
cdr3_aa: CASSDTVSSYEQYF
d_call: NA
v_call: TRBV19
clone_size: NA
j_call: TRBJ2-7

cdr3_nt: TGTGCCAGCAGCTCCTACAGGGCGGGTGAGCAGTTCTTC
cdr3_aa: CASSSYRAGEQFF
d_call: NA
v_call: TRBV7-2
clone_size: NA
j_call: TRBJ2-1

cdr3_nt: TGTGCCAGTACCCCGACTAACCAACAAGAGACCCAGTACTTC
cdr3_aa: CASTPTNQQETQYF
d_call: NA
v_call: TRBV19
clone_size: NA
j_call: TRBJ2-5

cdr3_nt: TGTGCCAGTTCCCGGACAGGGGCCTACAATCAGCCCCAGCATTTT
cdr3_aa: CASSRTGAYNQPQHF
d_call: TRBD1
v_call: TRBV6-5
clone_size: NA
j_call: TRBJ1-5

cdr3_nt: TGTGCCAGCTCCCCCGGCAAGGGAGCACGGTCGTACTTC
cdr3_aa: CASSPGKGARSYF
d_call: NA
v_call: TRBV27
clone_size: NA
j_call: TRBJ2-5

cdr3_nt: TGTGCCAGCAGTTTCCCGGGACAGGGAAACGAGCAGTACTTC
cdr3_aa: CASSFPGQGNEQYF
d_call: TRBD1
v_call: TRBV28
clone_size: few
j_call: TRBJ2-7